This T cell receptor (beta chain) stems from a study of T cell changes during pregnancy in multiple sclerosis. Trimming took off 0 bases at V and 8 bases at J, with 11 bases between the two ends. Germline V lookup: CDR1 SGHRS, CDR2 YFSETQ. The CDR3 has 14 residues. The assay was immunoSEQ multiplex PCR, and TCRdb's table has in-frame clones only and misses some. Among some 70,000 clones, over 75% were seen once, and the ten largest hold more than 1.4%. Source: peripheral blood, taken in the third trimester of pregnancy. The TCR originated in a female donor with multiple sclerosis, enrolled in a pregnancy study. The chain recombines TRBV5-1 with TRBJ1-4; possibly TRBD1 for D (5 bases). CDR3 in DNA: TGCGCCAGCAGCTTGGCCGGGGGAGCCGAAAAACTGTTTTTT. Translated: CASSLAGGAEKLFF.